These 12 T cell receptor beta chains came from one sample sequenced in a study of human T cells and chemical hapten exposure (dated by TCRdb to the early 2020s). The library was generated by RACE. The instrument given in TCRdb is NextSeq 500. The raw public data were reprocessed by TCRdb itself: fastp quality trimming at Q25, MiXCR clonotype calling, in-frame beta chains only. A single entry per CDR3 protein holds the most common genes and DNA from its merged rows. Counted in this sample were 50,000 or so distinct CDR3 sequences; about 10% of them appeared once. Of the sample, about 15% falls within the top ten clones. The time point label of this sample denotes: patch test 3, about 24 weeks after DPC sensitization. The treatment or condition label of this sample denotes: therapeutic diphenylcyclopropenone sensitization with weekly scalp DPC. The sequenced sample was whole blood, obtained in connection with sensitization to the hapten diphenylcyclopropenone (DPC). All receptors come from a woman aged 40 to 55 with alopecia areata. Some clones in this sample may be carry-over from other donors' samples.

This clonotype has more than one count but fewer than ten. The chain joins TRBV30 to TRBJ1-5; 8 bases are a match to TRBD1. Germline V gives CDR1 GTSNPN, CDR2 SVGIG (reference sequence). The CDR3 totals 14 residues. V lost 3 bases and J lost 4; bases outside the gene matches: 5. The chain's CDR3 is CAWRGTGGNQPQHF. Here the CDR3 DNA reads TGTGCCTGGAGGGGGACAGGAGGAAATCAGCCCCAGCATTTT. The full variable domain, in which reference TRBV30 and TRBJ1-5 provide the parts outside the CDR3, is SQTIHQWPATLVQPVGSPLSLECTVEGTSNPNLYWYRQAAGRGLQLLFYSVGIGQISSEVPQNLSASRPQDRQFILSSKKLLLSDSGFYLCAWRGTGGNQPQHFGDGTRLSIL.

In its sample, this clonotype was seen a few times. The CDR3, as DNA: TGTGCCAGCAGCGCAAGTGCCGGGGAGCTGTTTTTT. This gives the protein CASSASAGELFF. The chain has TRBV9 and TRBJ2-2; D gene uncertain. Germline loops: CDR1 SGDLS, CDR2 YYNGEE. The length of the CDR3 is 12 residues. V was pared by 3 bases and J by 6 bases, with 6 bases between.

This clonotype was counted ten times or more. This sequence joins TRBV4-3 and TRBJ1-2; D ambiguous. CDR1 and CDR2 (germline): LGHNA, YSLEER. The CDR3 extends over 13 amino acids. The V end lost 0 bases, the J end lost 2 bases, and 4 bases lay between the germline ends. The chain's CDR3 is CASSQDRNYGYTF. DNA of the CDR3: TGCGCCAGCAGCCAAGATAGGAACTATGGCTACACCTTC.

This clonotype was detected ten times or more. The chain carries TRBV7-6 and TRBJ2-1, with a weak D call TRBD2 (6 bases). The CDR3 sequence is 16 residues long. Germline values: CDR1 SGHVS, CDR2 FNYEAQ. V lost 1 base and J lost 4, with 14 bases in between. CDR3 DNA sequence: TGTGCCAGCAGCTTAGGGGGAGGCGGCCCATACAATGAGCAGTTCTTC. Its protein product is CASSLGGGGPYNEQFF.

This CDR3 is CASGLADTQYF. DNA of the CDR3: TGTGCTAGTGGTTTGGCCGATACGCAGTATTTT. The gene calls are TRBV12-5 and TRBJ2-3, with unresolved D. V was clipped by 1 base and J by 6 bases, with 2 bases between them. CDR1 LGHNT and CDR2 FRNRAP come from the germline V gene. The length of the CDR3 is 11 residues.

The chain links TRBV4-2 to TRBJ2-2; D may be TRBD1 (6 bases). V lost 4 bases, J lost 6 bases, and 18 bases lay in between. This CDR3 region has 16 residues. Germline CDR1 LGHNA, CDR2 YNFKEQ. The CDR3 is CASSPLELDSPGELFF. The DNA for the CDR3 is TGTGCCAGCAGCCCTCTTGAACTGGACAGCCCCGGGGAGCTGTTTTTT.

This clonotype has ten or more counts. The J gene is TRBJ2-5, the V gene TRBV7-6; 8 nucleotides line up with TRBD1. The CDR3 extends over 13 amino acids. Germline V gives CDR1 SGHVS, CDR2 FNYEAQ. Trimming took 1 base from V and 7 from J; bases not matched to a gene: 2. This CDR3 reads CASSLGQGTTQYF. In nucleotides, the CDR3 is TGTGCCAGCAGCTTAGGACAGGGGACGACCCAGTACTTC.

The table lists this clonotype with many counts. The chain combines TRBV9 with TRBJ1-4; D perhaps matches TRBD1 (5 bases). Germline CDR1 and CDR2: SGDLS and YYNGEE. Between the trimmed V and J ends, which lost 7 bases and 3 bases, there was a span of 16 bases. This CDR3 is 15 amino acids long. The CDR3 region has the DNA TGTGCCAGCTGTGAGGGACTTGTGGCTAATGAAAAACTGTTTTTT. Its translation is CASCEGLVANEKLFF.

This clonotype was seen a handful of times. The chain combines TRBV11-2 with TRBJ2-7; TRBD2 is a possible D gene (5 bases). This CDR3 has 13 amino acids. Trimming shortened V by 3 bases and J by 4 bases, and 10 bases separated the two germline ends. From germline, CDR1 is SGHAT and CDR2 FQNNGV. The CDR3 spells CASSFFGEYEQYF. In DNA form, the CDR3 reads TGTGCCAGCAGCTTTTTTGGGGAGTACGAGCAGTACTTC.

The chain combines TRBV5-1 with TRBJ1-4; D unclear. The CDR3 extends over 15 amino acids. Germline assignment: CDR1 SGHRS and CDR2 YFSETQ. Trimming took off 0 bases at V and 8 bases at J, with 14 bases between the two ends. The CDR3 loop reads CASSLEGRALEKLFF. As DNA, the CDR3 is TGCGCCAGCAGCTTGGAAGGGCGGGCTTTGGAAAAACTGTTTTTT.

This clonotype was found a few times. The V and J genes are TRBV12-3 or TRBV12-4 and TRBJ1-2, with 9 nucleotides matching TRBD1. With 2 bases clipped from V and 10 bases from J, the junction kept 8 bases outside the gene matches. There are 14 residues in the CDR3. CDR3 loop: CASSLIGQGPHYTF. CDR3 DNA: TGTGCCAGCAGTTTAATAGGACAGGGGCCCCACTACACCTTC.

This clonotype appeared many times. V and J are TRBV6-5 and TRBJ2-4, with a possible D match to TRBD1 (6 bases). The CDR3 runs 14 residues. CDR1 and CDR2 (germline): MNHEY, SVGAGI. V was pared by 5 bases and J by 5 bases, with 13 bases between. The CDR3, as DNA: TGTGCCAGCAGTCGAACCGGGACACAAAACATTCAGTACTTC. Translating it yields CASSRTGTQNIQYF.